This T cell receptor (beta chain) derives from a study of cytomegalovirus exposure and HLA in healthy donors. Whole-study findings and limits: As a later analysis showed, several of the most significant clusters appeared to be linked to common viral pathogens. Presence/absence analyses assumed roughly uniform sequencing depth across donors, which may not hold.

Of note for this clone: Its antigen remains unknown. The sample contains more than one DNA sequence encoding this CDR3.

Researchers ran the PCR with 60 Vbeta and 13 Jbeta primers. Some clones are missing from TCRdb's copy, which holds only in-frame ones; the method was immunoSEQ multiplex PCR. In the table there are 75,000 to 100,000 clones, around 77% of which are singletons. Healthy bone marrow donors made up the donors. Germline CDR1 and CDR2: KGHSH and LQKENI. This CDR3 contains 15 residues. V shed 1 base, J shed 5 bases, and the junction held 5 bases outside the gene matches. This chain joins TRBV18 and TRBJ1-1, with 9 bases aligning to TRBD1. Sequenced input: PBMCs. This TCR was sampled from a man in his forties in good health and CMV-seronegative. This CDR3 is CASSPRTGDGTEAFF. In DNA form, the CDR3 reads TGTGCCAGCTCACCACGGACAGGGGACGGTACTGAAGCTTTCTTT.